These 11 T cell receptor beta chains share one sample of origin, sequenced in a study of T cells expressing NK-cell markers. TCRdb re-called the 5' RACE reads; every CDR3 protein appears as one record, without DNA. The listing contains about 260,000 distinct CDR3 sequences. The sample consisted of blood T cells: a sorted CD56 or NKG2C T cell subset, CD4+ or CD8+ T cells, or bulk PBMC T cells (not recorded which). The receptors come from a woman aged 18-69 years in good health.

The chain has TRBV12-3 or TRBV12-4 and TRBJ1-5; TCRdb outputs TRBD1, but without DNA this stays unchecked. The CDR3 is 13 amino acids. The CDR3 spells CASTMTGDQPQHF.

The rearrangement uses TRBV20-1 and TRBJ1-2. This CDR3 region has 13 residues. Germline values: CDR1 DFQATT, CDR2 SNEGSKA (reference sequence). CDR3 in amino acids: CSAVGTALLGYTF.

The chain recombines TRBV4-3 with TRBJ1-2; TCRdb lists TRBD1, though no DNA is available to test this call. Germline V gives CDR1 LGHNA, CDR2 YSLEER. The CDR3 runs to 14 residues. This CDR3 is CASSQVPPREGYTF.

V gene TRBV27 combines with J gene TRBJ1-1; TCRdb calls TRBD1, which cannot be checked without DNA. This CDR3 is built from 15 residues. From germline, CDR1 is MNHEY and CDR2 SMNVEV (reference sequence). The CDR3 loop reads CASSSDRDRNTEAFF.

This sequence joins TRBV25-1 and TRBJ2-5; with no DNA, the TCRdb D assignment of TRBD1 cannot be verified. The CDR3 is 12 residues long. Germline assignment: CDR1 MGHDK and CDR2 SYGVNS. CDR3: CASSATVGTQYF.

The rearrangement uses TRBV19 and TRBJ2-7; without DNA, the TCRdb call of TRBD1 cannot be checked. CDR3 length: 15 residues. Germline V CDR1 and CDR2: LNHDA, SQIVND (reference sequence). The CDR3 here is CASSMPGKSSYEQYF.

The rearrangement uses TRBV4-2 and TRBJ2-4. CDR1 and CDR2 (germline): LGHNA, YNFKEQ. The CDR3 is 16 amino acids. The CDR3 sequence is CASSQAAEIAKNIQYF.

J is TRBJ1-4 and V is TRBV27; with no DNA, the TCRdb D assignment of TRBD1 cannot be verified. The germline V gene has CDR1 MNHEY and CDR2 SMNVEV (reference sequence). The CDR3 has 18 amino acids. Here the CDR3 reads CASSLQTVGTGSNEKLFF.

The chain's CDR3 is CASTKGEQVSNTGELFF. This chain uses TRBV6-1 with TRBJ2-2; there is no DNA to check the TCRdb D call of TRBD1. Germline V gene data show CDR1 as MNHNS and CDR2 as SASEGT. This CDR3 spans 17 amino acids.

This rearrangement joins TRBV23-1 to TRBJ2-5; the D call from TCRdb, TRBD1, cannot be confirmed without DNA. TRBV23-1 is marked as an open reading frame, function uncertain. The CDR3 is made up of 15 amino acids. The CDR3 loop is CASTPEGQGRETQYF.

This chain joins TRBV11-2 and TRBJ1-2; TCRdb lists TRBD1, though no DNA is available to test this call. The CDR3 is 14 residues long. CDR1 and CDR2 from the germline V gene are SGHAT and FQNNGV. The CDR3 reads CASSSSGGGYGYTF.